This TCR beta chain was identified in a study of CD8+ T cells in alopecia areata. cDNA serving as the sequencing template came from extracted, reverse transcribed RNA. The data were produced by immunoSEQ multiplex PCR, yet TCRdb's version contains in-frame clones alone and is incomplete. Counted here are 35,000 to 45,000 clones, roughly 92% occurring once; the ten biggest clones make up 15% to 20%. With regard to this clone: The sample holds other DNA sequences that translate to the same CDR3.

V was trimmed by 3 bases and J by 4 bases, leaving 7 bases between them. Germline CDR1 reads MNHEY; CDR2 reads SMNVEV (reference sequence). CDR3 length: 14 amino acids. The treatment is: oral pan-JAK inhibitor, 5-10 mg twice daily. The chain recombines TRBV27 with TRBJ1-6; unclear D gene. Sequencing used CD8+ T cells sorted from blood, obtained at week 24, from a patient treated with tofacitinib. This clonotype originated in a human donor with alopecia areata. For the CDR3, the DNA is TGTGCCAGCAGTTTCGTCAATTATAATTCACCCCTCCACTTT. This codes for CASSFVNYNSPLHF.